This TCR beta chain was profiled in a study of breast tumors, draining lymph nodes, adjacent tissues. Axillary draining lymph nodes of breast cancer patients supplied the node samples. Study-wide results and limits: Data fit most tumor T cells coming from lymph node, expanding in tumor. Tumor TCR diversity was below lymph nodes but above nontumor tissue.

MiXCR, applied by TCRdb to the multiplex PCR reads, yields one record per CDR3 protein. The repertoire holds about 180,000 distinct CDR3 sequences, about 33% seen once, with 4% to 5.5% in the top ten. There are many counts of this clonotype. What it recognizes is unknown. This CDR3 contains 19 residues. V was clipped by 0 bases and J by 1 base; unmatched bases: 9. Per germline, CDR1 WNHNN and CDR2 SYGVQD (reference sequence). The receptor's source is a female donor with breast cancer. Some clones in this sample may be carry-over from other donors' samples. The sequencing input was axillary lymph node tissue. The rearrangement joins TRBV10-1 to TRBJ2-3; 11 bases match TRBD2. For the CDR3, the DNA is TGCGCCAGCAGTGAGTCTTTTAGCGGGAGGGCCGTCTGCACAGATACGCAGTATTTT. Translated, it gives CASSESFSGRAVCTDTQYF.